Reported below is one TCR beta chain. Read data end 3 residues before the CDR3 end; the end is taken from the germline J gene. The germline V and J ends were trimmed by 6 bases and 6 bases, with 14 bases remaining between them. The CDR3 runs 14 residues. Germline V CDR1 and CDR2: SNHLY, FYNNEI. Produced via immunoSEQ multiplex PCR; TCRdb's table is partial and in-frame only. The sample table includes tens of thousands of clones. This record belongs to a study of T cells in women clearing cervical HPV infection. Study background: Controls' single incident HPV16 infection cleared within 12 months without precancer.

The sequence was collected from a woman between 18 and 75 years old with a cervical HPV16 infection that either progressed to CIN3+ or cleared (not recorded which). The specimen sequenced was blood buffy coat. The chain has TRBV2 and TRBJ2-2; weak D call: TRBD1 (6 bases). The CDR3 DNA, read in part, is TGTGCCAGCAGGGCCGGGACATCGTCCGGGGAG. It codes for CASRAGTSSGE. The CDR3 in its entirety is CASRAGTSSGELFF.